This paragraph reports one T cell receptor (beta chain). There is no known antigen for this receptor. No quality values exist for individual bases; no much larger clone is one base distant. At study entry, adolescents were screened for latent tuberculosis infection by tuberculin skin test and QuantiFERON-TB GOLD In-Tube IGRA. Immunosequencing was performed on unsorted cryopreserved PBMC, with around 92,000 T cells per clinical donor covered on average. Eleven high schools in the Worcester region of the Western Cape, South Africa, served as enrollment sites for adolescents aged 12 to 18 years. Some 10 adolescents infected with M. tuberculosis and around 10 uninfected adolescents were chosen and matched for age and sex. For the adolescents, PBMC were isolated by density centrifugation from freshly drawn heparinized blood and then cryopreserved. V loses 4 bases of germline sequence and J loses 8 bases, and the interval between the two ends is 3 bases. The CDR3 numbers 11 residues from cysteine through phenylalanine. The retained sequence is limited to the CDR3, 33 bases, with the frame set at the first base.

The data were obtained in a study of T cells in tuberculosis (dated by TCRdb to the late 2010s). For context, the study as a whole: In the study, CD1B tetramers and high-throughput TCR immunosequencing were combined to characterize T cells specific for the mycobacterial lipid antigen glucose monomycolate (GMM). A South African clinical cohort compared IGRA-negative adolescents, IGRA-positive adolescents with latent tuberculosis and adults with active tuberculosis, roughly 9 per group.

The investigation overall reported the following: An accuracy of about 90% (AUROC roughly 0.9) was reached by a classifier using the diverse GMM-specific repertoire, compared with approximately 70% accuracy when GEM motif frequencies were used. Clinical samples were chosen by availability of cryopreserved specimens, and active tuberculosis cases were adults while controls were adolescents. Shorter CDR3-alpha lengths in active tuberculosis patients partly drove the smaller NN-distances, and the TCR-beta difference was not statistically significant. Compared with IGRA-negative controls, TCR-alpha repertoires from active tuberculosis had smaller mean NN-distances to GMM-specific TCRs, which suggests that these TCRs underwent clonal expansion.

The immunoSEQ multiplex PCR assay was used to generate TCR libraries, with TCR-beta and/or TCR-alpha/delta assays applied to each sample. Amplified TCR libraries were sequenced on the Illumina high-throughput platform. The original methods were these. Clustering and dimensionality reduction were performed using pairwise TCRdist distances among GMM-specific receptors from ex vivo sorted or in vitro expanded T cells. Each clinical repertoire received a mean NN-distance score, defined as the average TCRdist to the nearest 10% of tetramer-positive reference sequences. GEM TCR motif frequency was computed as the fraction of unique TCRs matching known GEM sequences by V/J usage and CDR3 length. Active tuberculosis was classified by linear discriminant analysis with leave-one-out cross-validation, implemented in scikit-learn. TCRdb retrieved this table from immuneACCESS and kept in-frame rearrangements only. Not all clones are present; in checked studies, unresolved V genes account for under half, and no reason is known for the remainder. For V, J and clone size, that table is used; D and trimming come from the DNA. For this sample the table gives 28,000 or so clones, of which around 90% were detected only once. Roughly 6.2% of the sample goes to the ten largest clones.

What was sequenced was PBMCs. This sequence originates from a donor between 10 and 35 years old with latent tuberculosis or without tuberculosis infection. The chain links TRBV23-1 with TRBJ1-6, with the D gene call left open. TRBV23-1 falls under the ORF class, with uncertain function. The CDR3 region has the sequence CASSRHSPLHF. The nucleotide sequence reads TGCGCCAGCAGTCGGCATTCACCCCTCCACTTT.